One and the same sample provided the 32 T cell receptor beta chains below, sequenced in a study of T cells in Graves' hyperthyroidism and ophthalmopathy. Template material for amplifying TCR beta CDR3 regions consisted of RNA transcripts. A first-round RT-PCR of the TCR CDR3 used the HTBI primer set. TCRdb passed the multiplex PCR reads through MiXCR, listing each CDR3 protein once. The sample records a few hundred thousand distinct CDR3 sequences, 15% being singletons. The sample taken for sequencing was blood. These receptors were collected from a woman younger than 45 with Graves' hyperthyroidism.

The table lists this clonotype with a few counts. The V and J genes are TRBV25-1 and TRBJ2-2, with a weak D call TRBD1 (5 bases). The germline gives CDR1 MGHDK, CDR2 SYGVNS. V gave up 7 bases and J gave up 1 base, with 10 bases separating them. The CDR3 contains 14 residues. The chain's CDR3 is CASKRQGNTGELFF. The CDR3, as DNA: TGTGCCAGCAAGCGCCAGGGGAACACCGGGGAGCTGTTTTTT.

The J gene is TRBJ1-5, the V gene TRBV6-5; D unresolved. Germline V lookup: CDR1 MNHEY, CDR2 SVGAGI. The CDR3 runs to 14 residues. The V end was cut by 4 bases, the J end by 2 bases, with 9 bases between. The chain's CDR3 is CASSSGLRNQPQHF. The DNA for the CDR3 is TGTGCCAGCAGTTCCGGGTTACGCAATCAGCCCCAGCATTTT.

V usage is TRBV6-1 and J usage is TRBJ2-3, with D perhaps matching TRBD2 (6 bases). The CDR3 spans 15 residues. V was shortened by 6 bases and J by 2 bases, with 15 bases between the two germline ends. Per germline, CDR1 MNHNS and CDR2 SASEGT. CDR3: CASSSAGDLTDTQYF. The CDR3 DNA is TGTGCCAGCAGCTCAGCGGGCGACCTCACAGATACGCAGTATTTT.

This clonotype was seen ten or more times. The chain recombines TRBV5-6 with TRBJ1-4; 7 nucleotides align to TRBD1. This CDR3 spans 16 amino acids. The V segment lost 3 bases and the J segment 7 bases; nucleotides outside the gene matches: 12. Germline assignment: CDR1 SGHDT and CDR2 YYEEEE. CDR3: CASSSVQGDTFEKLFF. CDR3 DNA: TGTGCCAGCAGCTCCGTTCAGGGGGACACTTTTGAAAAACTGTTTTTT.

The V gene is TRBV4-1, the J gene TRBJ2-2, with TRBD1 identical over 7 bases. V lost 4 bases to trimming and J lost 2 bases; unmatched junction nucleotides: 7. The CDR3 runs to 16 residues. Germline CDR1 reads MGHRA; CDR2 reads YSYEKL. CDR3 region: CASSRRTGRNTGELFF. CDR3 DNA: TGCGCCAGCAGCCGACGGACAGGCCGTAACACCGGGGAGCTGTTTTTT.

This clonotype was detected a few times. The chain joins TRBV20-1 to TRBJ1-6; TRBD1 is a possible D gene (6 bases). Germline V gives CDR1 DFQATT, CDR2 SNEGSKA (reference sequence). The germline V and J ends were trimmed by 2 bases and 5 bases, with 16 bases remaining between them. The CDR3 spans 16 residues. The chain's CDR3 is CSARLNGQQDNSPLHF. CDR3 coding DNA: TGCAGTGCTAGATTGAACGGACAGCAAGATAATTCACCCCTCCACTTT.

V usage is TRBV10-3 and J usage is TRBJ1-1; D remains ambiguous. The CDR3 covers 17 residues. CDR1 and CDR2 from the germline V gene are ENHRY and SYGVKD. Trimming left V 0 bases short and J 4 bases short, with 18 bases between. This CDR3 reads CAISESISPGIGTEAFF. DNA for the CDR3: TGTGCCATCAGTGAGTCGATCTCTCCGGGCATAGGCACTGAAGCTTTCTTT.

This clonotype was observed a few times. The V gene is TRBV29-1, the J gene TRBJ2-2; 8 nucleotides match TRBD1. After removal of 7 bases from V and 1 base from J, the junction contained 5 bases not matched to a gene. Germline loops: CDR1 SQVTM, CDR2 ANQGSEA. This CDR3 region has 14 residues. CDR3 region: CSASGTGNTGELFF. The CDR3 nucleotides read TGCAGCGCCTCCGGGACAGGGAACACCGGGGAGCTGTTTTTT.

The chain is built from TRBV5-1 and TRBJ2-2; possibly TRBD2 for D (6 bases). V was cut by 6 bases and J by 0 bases, with 15 bases left in between. Germline assignment: CDR1 SGHRS and CDR2 YFSETQ. The CDR3 runs 16 residues. CDR3 nucleotide sequence: TGCGCCAGCACCCCACGGGCGGGGCCGAACACCGGGGAGCTGTTTTTT. Translating gives CASTPRAGPNTGELFF.

This clonotype was seen ten or more times. The chain has TRBV6-8 and TRBJ2-5; D is possibly TRBD1 (5 bases). The CDR3 length is 17 residues. The V and J ends lost 0 bases and 4 bases respectively, with 18 bases between them. Germline V lookup: CDR1 MNHGY, CDR2 SAAAGT. DNA for the CDR3: TGTGCCAGCAGTTACTCGACTGAAGGGGATAATGGAGAGACCCAGTACTTC. It is translated as CASSYSTEGDNGETQYF.

This clonotype was recorded a few times. The rearrangement uses TRBV7-2 and TRBJ2-7, with unresolved D. Germline assignment: CDR1 SGHTA and CDR2 FQGNSA. The CDR3 is 12 residues long. The V end lost 5 bases, the J end lost 13 bases, and 18 bases lay between the germline ends. The CDR3 reads CASSATLGADYF. CDR3 DNA sequence: TGTGCCAGCAGCGCCACCCTAGGAGCCGACTACTTC.

The chain employs TRBV7-3 and TRBJ2-3; TRBD2 agrees at 7 bases. The germline gives CDR1 SGHTA, CDR2 FQGTGA. The CDR3 spans 14 residues. V was clipped by 4 bases and J by 2 bases; unmatched bases: 3. The CDR3 region has the DNA TGTGCCAGCAGCTCAGCGGGACTCACAGATACGCAGTATTTT. Translating it yields CASSSAGLTDTQYF.

In regard to this clonotype: A much larger clonotype is one base distant, so this may be a read error. The V and J genes are TRBV2 and TRBJ2-1; no clear D gene. Trimming removed 3 bases from V and 9 bases from J, with 6 bases in between. CDR3 length equals 11 residues. Germline V CDR1 and CDR2: SNHLY, FYNNEI. The CDR3 region is CASSETGEQFF. In DNA form, the CDR3 reads TGTGCCAGCAGTGAGACGGGTGAGCAGTTCTTC.

This clonotype was observed a handful of times. The chain carries TRBV3-1 and TRBJ1-2; D possibly corresponds to TRBD1 (6 bases). The CDR3 totals 17 residues. Germline CDR1 and CDR2: LGHDT and YNNKEL (reference sequence). V was cut by 4 bases and J by 4 bases, with 22 bases left in between. The CDR3 here is CASSPLEGDFGFYGYTF. The CDR3 DNA sequence: TGTGCCAGCAGCCCCCTGGAGGGGGATTTTGGTTTCTATGGCTACACCTTC.

This clonotype has at least ten counts. The chain uses TRBV30 and TRBJ2-5; 10 bases line up with TRBD1. The junction had 5 bases not matched to a gene; V was cut back by 2 bases and J by 5 bases. CDR1 and CDR2 from the germline V gene are GTSNPN and SVGIG (reference sequence). The CDR3 is 14 residues long. The CDR3 region has the DNA TGTGCCTGGAGTACCGGGACAGGGGTGGAGACCCAGTACTTC. Protein: CAWSTGTGVETQYF.

This clonotype was counted many times. The chain links TRBV13 to TRBJ1-2; TRBD1 matches at 8 bases. The CDR3 contains 15 residues. Losses at the gene ends were 9 bases for V and 8 bases for J; bases not matched to a gene: 17. CDR1 is PRHDT and CDR2 is FYEKMQ in the germline V gene (reference sequence). The CDR3 loop reads CASTTGTGKLRGYTF. For the CDR3, the DNA is TGTGCCAGTACCACCGGGACAGGAAAATTGCGGGGCTACACCTTC.

The chain joins TRBV5-4 to TRBJ2-4; TRBD2 aligns across 8 bases. The ends lost 3 bases at V and 3 bases at J; junction bases unmatched: 8. CDR1 is SGHNT and CDR2 is YYREEE in the germline V gene (reference sequence). The length of the CDR3 is 16 residues. The CDR3 region is CASSYGGRIVKNIQYF. The CDR3 DNA sequence: TGTGCCAGCAGCTACGGCGGGAGGATAGTCAAAAACATTCAGTACTTC.

This rearrangement joins TRBV19 to TRBJ2-2; 7 nucleotides line up with TRBD1. Germline CDR1 is LNHDA and CDR2 is SQIVND (reference sequence). Losses at the gene ends were 6 bases for V and 4 bases for J; bases not matched to a gene: 8. There are 15 residues in the CDR3. CDR3 nucleotides: TGTGCCAGTAGGACAGGGAAGCACCCCACCGGGGAGCTGTTTTTT. Protein sequence: CASRTGKHPTGELFF.

The sample holds many counts of this clonotype. The CDR3, as DNA: TGTGCCAGCAGTGAATTCGCGGCTAGCAATCAGCCCCAGCATTTT. Translation: CASSEFAASNQPQHF. This rearrangement joins TRBV2 to TRBJ1-5; unclear D gene. V lost 2 bases and J 0 bases, leaving 8 bases between the germline ends. The CDR3 sequence is 15 residues long. CDR1 is SNHLY and CDR2 is FYNNEI in the germline V gene.

This clonotype was recorded a few times. A much larger clone lies one base from this, so it may be a read error. V usage is TRBV27 and J usage is TRBJ2-7, with TRBD2 matching over 16 bases. Germline CDR1 MNHEY, CDR2 SMNVEV (reference sequence). The CDR3 is 17 residues long. V gave up 7 bases and J gave up 0 bases; unmatched junction bases: 6. The CDR3, as DNA: TGTGCCAGCAATTGGGGACTAGCGGGAGGGCTCTCCTACGAGCAGTACTTC. Protein: CASNWGLAGGLSYEQYF.

In this sample, this clonotype turned up many times. This chain joins TRBV28 and TRBJ2-3; 7 bases are a match to TRBD2. CDR1 and CDR2 from the germline V gene are MDHEN and SYDVKM. CDR3 length: 14 residues. The V and J ends lost 3 bases and 3 bases, in that order; junction bases with no gene match: 3. The CDR3: CASSFLAGTDTQYF. The CDR3 coding sequence is TGTGCCAGCAGTTTTTTAGCGGGTACAGATACGCAGTATTTT.

This clonotype showed up just a few times. This sequence joins TRBV9 and TRBJ2-7; TRBD1 matches 10 bases. This CDR3 has 15 amino acids. In germline, CDR1 is SGDLS, CDR2 YYNGEE. J gave up 6 bases and V 0 bases, and 6 bases lay outside the gene matches. The CDR3 nucleotides are TGTGCCAGCAGCGTAGGGACAGGGGGAAGGGGCGAGCAGTACTTC. Amino acids: CASSVGTGGRGEQYF.

In the case of this clonotype: No conserved phenylalanine or tryptophan ends this CDR3, so it is likely a read error. The CDR3, as DNA: TGTGCCAGCACACCCTCGCTAGGTCCTCCTTCCGAGCAGTACCTC. This codes for CASTPSLGPPSEQYL. This chain connects TRBV28 to TRBJ2-7; D not certain. Germline CDR1 reads MDHEN; CDR2 reads SYDVKM. The CDR3 spans 15 residues. V was shortened by 7 bases and J by 6 bases, with 22 bases between the two germline ends.

V and J are TRBV5-1 and TRBJ2-4, with 10 nucleotides matching TRBD1. V lost 0 bases and J lost 1; bases outside the gene matches: 1. Germline V CDR1 and CDR2: SGHRS, YFSETQ. CDR3 length: 16 residues. The CDR3 sequence: CASSLEGQGAKNIQYF. The DNA of the CDR3 is TGCGCCAGCAGCTTGGAGGGACAGGGGGCCAAAAACATTCAGTACTTC.

Concerning this clonotype: A much bigger clone sits one base away, suggesting this may be a read error. The chain employs TRBV28 and TRBJ1-1; 9 bases map to TRBD1. Germline CDR1 and CDR2: MDHEN and SYDVKM. This CDR3 has 14 residues. CDR3 region: CASCLTGGNTEALF. CDR3 bases: TGTGCCAGCTGCCTGACAGGGGGGAACACTGAAGCTCTCTTT.

This clonotype was recorded a few times. In DNA, the CDR3 is TGCGCCAGCAGCTTAGACCGGGACAGGAACGAGCAGTACTTC. Translation gives CASSLDRDRNEQYF. The chain links TRBV5-1 to TRBJ2-7, with TRBD1 identical over 8 bases. The germline V gene encodes CDR1 SGHRS and CDR2 YFSETQ. The ends lost 2 bases at V and 5 bases at J; junction bases unmatched: 6. This CDR3 has 14 residues.

This clonotype was seen ten or more times. The chain couples TRBV7-2 to TRBJ2-7, with D possibly matching TRBD2 (6 bases). This CDR3 has 14 residues. V was clipped by 4 bases and J by 3 bases, with 13 bases between them. Looked up from germline, CDR1 is SGHTA and CDR2 is FQGNSA. CDR3 nucleotide sequence: TGTGCCAGCAGCTACCCGGGAGCTTTCTACGAGCAGTACTTC. It translates to CASSYPGAFYEQYF.

This clonotype was observed at least ten times. J is TRBJ1-3 and V is TRBV30, with D possibly TRBD1 on 5 matching bases. V lost 2 bases and J lost 4, with 9 bases in between. Germline V gene data show CDR1 as GTSNPN and CDR2 as SVGIG (reference sequence). This CDR3 region has 13 residues. The CDR3 loop reads CAWSWQGGNTIYF. CDR3 DNA: TGTGCCTGGAGTTGGCAGGGAGGAAACACCATATATTTT.

In its sample, this clonotype was seen a few times. This chain uses TRBV18 with TRBJ1-2, with TRBD1 identical over 10 bases. The germline V gene encodes CDR1 KGHSH and CDR2 LQKENI. This CDR3 spans 15 amino acids. V trimming: 3 bases; J trimming: 4 bases; junction bases outside the gene matches: 5. The CDR3 bases are TGTGCCAGCTCACCGGGGACAGGGGTAACCTATGGCTACACCTTC. Protein: CASSPGTGVTYGYTF. Combining the CDR3 with reference TRBV18 and TRBJ1-2 gives the whole variable domain NAGVMQNPRHLVRRRGQEARLRCSPMKGHSHVYWYRQLPEEGLKFMVYLQKENIIDESGMPKERFSAEFPKEGPSILRIQQVVRGDSAAYFCASSPGTGVTYGYTFGSGTRLTVV.

This sequence joins TRBV9 and TRBJ1-1; D uncertain. Germline CDR1 SGDLS, CDR2 YYNGEE. The germline V and J ends were trimmed by 4 bases and 6 bases, with 19 bases remaining between them. This CDR3 contains 15 residues. CDR3 sequence: CASSPDKRARSEAFF. In DNA form, the CDR3 reads TGTGCCAGCAGCCCAGACAAGAGGGCGAGGTCTGAAGCTTTCTTT. Looking up the rest from reference TRBV9 and TRBJ1-1 gives the full variable domain: DSGVTQTPKHLITATGQRVTLRCSPRSGDLSVYWYQQSLDQGLQFLIQYYNGEERAKGNILERFSAQQFPDLHSELNLSSLELGDSALYFCASSPDKRARSEAFFGQGTRLTVV.

The chain carries TRBV3-1 and TRBJ1-6; weak D call: TRBD1 (5 bases). Trimming stripped 6 bases from V and 7 bases from J, with 7 bases between. The CDR3 length is 12 residues. CDR1 LGHDT and CDR2 YNNKEL come from the germline V gene (reference sequence). The CDR3 DNA reads TGTGCCAGCAGAAGACAGAATTCACCCCTCCACTTT. It encodes CASRRQNSPLHF.

This clonotype was seen repeatedly, ten times or more. V gene TRBV7-2 combines with J gene TRBJ2-7; 10 nucleotides match TRBD2. There are 14 residues in the CDR3. Losses at the gene ends were 6 bases for V and 6 bases for J; bases not matched to a gene: 8. CDR1 and CDR2 from the germline V gene are SGHTA and FQGNSA. The CDR3 is CASRLTSGYSEQYF. CDR3 nucleotide sequence: TGTGCCAGCAGGCTGACTAGCGGGTATTCCGAGCAGTACTTC. The entire variable domain, with the rest obtained from reference TRBV7-2 and TRBJ2-7, is as follows: GAGVSQSPSNKVTEKGKDVELRCDPISGHTALYWYRQSLGQGLEFLIYFQGNSAPDKSGLPSDRFSAERTGGSVSTLTIQRTQQEDSAVYLCASRLTSGYSEQYFGPGTRLTVT.